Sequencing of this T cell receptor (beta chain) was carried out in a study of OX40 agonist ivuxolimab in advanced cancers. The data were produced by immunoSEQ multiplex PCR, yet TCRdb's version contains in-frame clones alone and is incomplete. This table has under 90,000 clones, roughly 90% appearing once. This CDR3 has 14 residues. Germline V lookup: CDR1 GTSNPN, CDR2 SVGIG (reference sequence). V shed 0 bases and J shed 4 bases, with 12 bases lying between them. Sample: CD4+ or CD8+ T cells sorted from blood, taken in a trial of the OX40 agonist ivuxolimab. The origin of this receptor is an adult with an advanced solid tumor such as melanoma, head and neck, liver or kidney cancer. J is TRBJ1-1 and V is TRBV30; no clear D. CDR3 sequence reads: CAWSVREVGTEAFF. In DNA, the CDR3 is TGTGCCTGGAGTGTCCGGGAAGTAGGCACTGAAGCTTTCTTT.